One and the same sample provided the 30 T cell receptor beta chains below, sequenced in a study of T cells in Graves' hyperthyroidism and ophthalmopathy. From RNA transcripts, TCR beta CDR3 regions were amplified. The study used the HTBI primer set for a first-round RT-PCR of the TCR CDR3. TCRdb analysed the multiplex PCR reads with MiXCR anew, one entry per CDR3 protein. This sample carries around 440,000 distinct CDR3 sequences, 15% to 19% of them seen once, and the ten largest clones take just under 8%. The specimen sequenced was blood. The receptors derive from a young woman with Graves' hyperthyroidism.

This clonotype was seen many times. The CDR3 DNA follows: TGTGCCTGGAGTAGGTTATCGAAGAGCGAGCAGTACTTC. Its protein product is CAWSRLSKSEQYF. This chain links TRBV30 with TRBJ2-7, with D unclear. Germline V gene data show CDR1 as GTSNPN and CDR2 as SVGIG (reference sequence). This CDR3 is 13 amino acids long. Trimming removed 2 bases at V and 6 bases at J, with 14 bases between.

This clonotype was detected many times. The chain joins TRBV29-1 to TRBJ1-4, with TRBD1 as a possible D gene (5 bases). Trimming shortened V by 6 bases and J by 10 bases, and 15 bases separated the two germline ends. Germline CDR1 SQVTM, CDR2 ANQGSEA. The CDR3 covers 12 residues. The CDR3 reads CSVSKVGGKLFF. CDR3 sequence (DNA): TGCAGCGTATCGAAGGTCGGGGGAAAACTGTTTTTT. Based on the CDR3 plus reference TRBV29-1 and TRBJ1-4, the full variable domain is SAVISQKPSRDICQRGTSLTIQCQVDSQVTMMFWYRQQPGQSLTLIATANQGSEATYESGFVIDKFPISRPNLTFSTLTVSNMSPEDSSIYLCSVSKVGGKLFFGSGTQLSVL.

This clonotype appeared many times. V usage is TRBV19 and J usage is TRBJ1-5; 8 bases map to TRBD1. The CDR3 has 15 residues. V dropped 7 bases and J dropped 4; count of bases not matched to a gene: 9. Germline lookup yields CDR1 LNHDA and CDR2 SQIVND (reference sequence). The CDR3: CASKIGQGGNQPQHF. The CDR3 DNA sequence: TGTGCCAGTAAAATAGGACAGGGAGGGAATCAGCCCCAGCATTTT.

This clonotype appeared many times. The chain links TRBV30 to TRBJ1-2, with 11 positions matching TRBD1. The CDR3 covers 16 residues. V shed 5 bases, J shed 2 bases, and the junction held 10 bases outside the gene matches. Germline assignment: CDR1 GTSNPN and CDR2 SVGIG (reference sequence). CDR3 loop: CAWGDGQGARNYGYTF. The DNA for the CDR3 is TGTGCCTGGGGAGATGGACAGGGGGCGCGGAACTATGGCTACACCTTC.

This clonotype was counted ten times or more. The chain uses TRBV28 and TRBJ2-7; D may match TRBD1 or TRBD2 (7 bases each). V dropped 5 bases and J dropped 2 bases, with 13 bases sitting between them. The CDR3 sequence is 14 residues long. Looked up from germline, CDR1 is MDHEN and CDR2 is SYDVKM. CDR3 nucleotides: TGTGCCAGCAGTCCCCAGGGGGGGGCCTACGAGCAGTACTTC. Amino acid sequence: CASSPQGGAYEQYF.

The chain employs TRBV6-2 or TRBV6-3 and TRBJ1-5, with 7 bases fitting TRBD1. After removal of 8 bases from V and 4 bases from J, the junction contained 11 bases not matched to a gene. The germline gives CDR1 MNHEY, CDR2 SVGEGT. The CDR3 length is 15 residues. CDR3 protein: CASLDRTGVNQPQHF. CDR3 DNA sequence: TGTGCCAGCCTCGACCGGACAGGTGTGAATCAGCCCCAGCATTTT.

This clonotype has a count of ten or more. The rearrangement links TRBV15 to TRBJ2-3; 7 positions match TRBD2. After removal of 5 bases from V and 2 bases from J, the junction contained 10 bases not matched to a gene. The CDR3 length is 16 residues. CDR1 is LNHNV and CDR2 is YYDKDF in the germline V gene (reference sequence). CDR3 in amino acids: CATSPQGAGVTDTQYF. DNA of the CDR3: TGTGCCACCAGCCCCCAGGGTGCGGGAGTCACAGATACGCAGTATTTT.

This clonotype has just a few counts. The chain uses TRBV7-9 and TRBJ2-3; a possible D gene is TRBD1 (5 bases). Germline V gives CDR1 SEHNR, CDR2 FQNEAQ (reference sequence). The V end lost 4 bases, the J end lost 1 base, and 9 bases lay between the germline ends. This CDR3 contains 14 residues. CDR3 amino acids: CASSSPGRTDTQYF. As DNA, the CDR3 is TGTGCCAGCAGCTCCCCAGGGCGCACAGATACGCAGTATTTT.

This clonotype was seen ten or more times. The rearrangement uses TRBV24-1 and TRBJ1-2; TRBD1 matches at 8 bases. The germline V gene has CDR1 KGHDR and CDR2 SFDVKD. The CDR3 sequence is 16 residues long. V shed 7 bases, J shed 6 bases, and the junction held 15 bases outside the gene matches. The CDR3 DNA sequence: TGTGCCACCAGCACCCCGGGACAGGATCGTGGGAATGGCTACACCTTC. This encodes CATSTPGQDRGNGYTF.

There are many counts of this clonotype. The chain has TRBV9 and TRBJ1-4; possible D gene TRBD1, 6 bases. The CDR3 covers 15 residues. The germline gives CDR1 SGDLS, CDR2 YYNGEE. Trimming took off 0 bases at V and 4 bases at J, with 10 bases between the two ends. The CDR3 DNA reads TGTGCCAGCAGCGTAGACGGGGGCGGTAATGAAAAACTGTTTTTT. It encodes CASSVDGGGNEKLFF.

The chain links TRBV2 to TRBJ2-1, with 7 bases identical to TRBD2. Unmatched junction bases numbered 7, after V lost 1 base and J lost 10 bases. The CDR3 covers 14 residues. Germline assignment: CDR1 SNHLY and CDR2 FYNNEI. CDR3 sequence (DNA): TGTGCCAGCAGTGAAGGACTAGCCGGGGGGGAGCAGTTCTTC. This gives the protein CASSEGLAGGEQFF.

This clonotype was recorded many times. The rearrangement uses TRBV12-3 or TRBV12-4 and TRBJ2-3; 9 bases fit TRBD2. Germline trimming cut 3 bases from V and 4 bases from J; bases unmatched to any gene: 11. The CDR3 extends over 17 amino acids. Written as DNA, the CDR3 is TGTGCCAGCAGTTTCTCGATTGCGGGGGGGCCGTCAGATACGCAGTATTTT. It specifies CASSFSIAGGPSDTQYF.

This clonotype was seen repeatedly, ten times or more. CDR3 protein: CASRRDRSSYEQYF. CDR3 coding DNA: TGTGCCAGCAGGCGTGACAGGAGCTCCTACGAGCAGTACTTC. This sequence joins TRBV12-3 or TRBV12-4 and TRBJ2-7, with D tentatively TRBD1 (6 bases). This CDR3 is 14 amino acids long. Trimming took off 6 bases at V and 0 bases at J, with 12 bases between the two ends.

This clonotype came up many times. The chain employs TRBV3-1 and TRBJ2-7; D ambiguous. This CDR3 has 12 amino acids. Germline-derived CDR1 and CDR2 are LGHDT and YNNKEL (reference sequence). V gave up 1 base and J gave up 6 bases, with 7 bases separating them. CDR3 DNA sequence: TGTGCCAGCAGCCAAGGAAGGGTCGAGCAGTACTTC. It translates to CASSQGRVEQYF.

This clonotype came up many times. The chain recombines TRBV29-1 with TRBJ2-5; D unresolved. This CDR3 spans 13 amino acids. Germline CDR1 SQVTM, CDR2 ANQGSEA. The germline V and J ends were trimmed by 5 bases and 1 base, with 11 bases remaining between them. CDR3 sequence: CSVFLTVQETQYF. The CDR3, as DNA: TGCAGCGTTTTTCTTACTGTCCAAGAGACCCAGTACTTC. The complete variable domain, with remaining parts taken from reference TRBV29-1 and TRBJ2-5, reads SAVISQKPSRDICQRGTSLTIQCQVDSQVTMMFWYRQQPGQSLTLIATANQGSEATYESGFVIDKFPISRPNLTFSTLTVSNMSPEDSSIYLCSVFLTVQETQYFGPGTRLLVL.

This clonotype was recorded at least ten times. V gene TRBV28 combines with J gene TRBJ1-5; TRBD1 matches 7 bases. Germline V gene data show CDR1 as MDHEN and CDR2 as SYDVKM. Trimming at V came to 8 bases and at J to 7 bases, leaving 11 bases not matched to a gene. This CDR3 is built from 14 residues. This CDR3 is CASAPRQGGQPQHF. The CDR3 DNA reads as TGTGCCAGCGCCCCGCGACAGGGCGGGCAGCCCCAGCATTTT. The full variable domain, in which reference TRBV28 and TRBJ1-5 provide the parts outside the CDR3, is DVKVTQSSRYLVKRTGEKVFLECVQDMDHENMFWYRQDPGLGLRLIYFSYDVKMKEKGDIPEGYSVSREKKERFSLILESASTNQTSMYLCASAPRQGGQPQHFGDGTRLSIL.

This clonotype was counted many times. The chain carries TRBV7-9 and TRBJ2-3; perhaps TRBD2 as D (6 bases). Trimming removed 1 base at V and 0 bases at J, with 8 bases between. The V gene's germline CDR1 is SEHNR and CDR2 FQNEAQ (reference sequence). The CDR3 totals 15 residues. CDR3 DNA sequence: TGTGCCAGCAGCTTAGTTAGCGGAAGCACAGATACGCAGTATTTT. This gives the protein CASSLVSGSTDTQYF.

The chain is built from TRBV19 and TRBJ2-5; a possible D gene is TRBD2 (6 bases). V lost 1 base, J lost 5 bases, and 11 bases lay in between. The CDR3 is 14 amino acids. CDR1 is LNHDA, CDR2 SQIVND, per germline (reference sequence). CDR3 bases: TGTGCCAGTAGTATAGTTGCGGGGAAGGAGACCCAGTACTTC. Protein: CASSIVAGKETQYF.

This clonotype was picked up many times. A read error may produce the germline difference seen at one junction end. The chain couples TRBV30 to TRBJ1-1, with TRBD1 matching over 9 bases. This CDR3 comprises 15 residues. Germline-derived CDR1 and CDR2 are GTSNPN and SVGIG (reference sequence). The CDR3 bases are TGTGCTTGGAACCCGGGACAGGGAAGTGGGACTGAAGCTTTCTTT. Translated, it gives CAWNPGQGSGTEAFF.

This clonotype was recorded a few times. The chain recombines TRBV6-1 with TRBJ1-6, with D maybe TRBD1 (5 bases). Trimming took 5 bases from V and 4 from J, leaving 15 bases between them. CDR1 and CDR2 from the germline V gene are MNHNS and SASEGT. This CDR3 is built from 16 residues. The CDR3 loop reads CASSTGSGLYNSPLHF. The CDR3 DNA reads TGTGCCAGCAGTACGGGTTCGGGGCTTTATAATTCACCCCTCCACTTT.

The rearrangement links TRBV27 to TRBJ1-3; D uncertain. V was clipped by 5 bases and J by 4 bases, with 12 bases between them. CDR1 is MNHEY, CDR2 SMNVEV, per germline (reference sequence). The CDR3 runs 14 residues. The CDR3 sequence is CASSLRREGNTIYF. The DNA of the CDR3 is TGTGCCAGCAGTCTCAGGCGGGAGGGAAACACCATATATTTT.

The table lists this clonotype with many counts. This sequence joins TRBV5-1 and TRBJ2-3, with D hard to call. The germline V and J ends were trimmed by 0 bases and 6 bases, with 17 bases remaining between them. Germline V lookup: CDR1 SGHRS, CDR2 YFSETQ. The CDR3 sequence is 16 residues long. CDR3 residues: CASSLAGDIPADTQYF. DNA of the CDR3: TGCGCCAGCAGCTTGGCCGGTGACATCCCGGCCGATACGCAGTATTTT.

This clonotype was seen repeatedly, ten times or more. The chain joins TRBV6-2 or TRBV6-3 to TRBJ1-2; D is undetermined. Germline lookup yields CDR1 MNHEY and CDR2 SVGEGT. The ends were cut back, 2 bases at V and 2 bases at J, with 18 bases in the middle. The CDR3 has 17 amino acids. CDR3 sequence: CASSYPSGGVANYGYTF. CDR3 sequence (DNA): TGTGCCAGCAGTTACCCCTCGGGTGGGGTGGCCAACTATGGCTACACCTTC.

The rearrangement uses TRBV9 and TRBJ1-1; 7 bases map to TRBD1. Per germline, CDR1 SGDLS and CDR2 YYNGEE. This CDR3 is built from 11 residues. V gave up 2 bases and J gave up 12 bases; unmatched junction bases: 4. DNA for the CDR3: TGTGCCAGCAGCGTCGGGACAGAAACTTTCTTT. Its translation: CASSVGTETFF.

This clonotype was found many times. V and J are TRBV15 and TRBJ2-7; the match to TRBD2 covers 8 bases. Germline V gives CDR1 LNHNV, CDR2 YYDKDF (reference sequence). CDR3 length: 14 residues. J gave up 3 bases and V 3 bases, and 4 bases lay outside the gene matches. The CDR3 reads CATSRERGGYEQYF. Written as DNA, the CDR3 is TGTGCCACCAGCAGGGAACGGGGGGGCTACGAGCAGTACTTC.

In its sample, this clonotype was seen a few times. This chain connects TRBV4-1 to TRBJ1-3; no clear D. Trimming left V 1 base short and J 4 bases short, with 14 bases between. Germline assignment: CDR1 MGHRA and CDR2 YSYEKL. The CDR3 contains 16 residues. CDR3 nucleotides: TGCGCCAGCAGCCAAGTCCAGCGGATAGAAGGAAACACCATATATTTT. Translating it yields CASSQVQRIEGNTIYF.

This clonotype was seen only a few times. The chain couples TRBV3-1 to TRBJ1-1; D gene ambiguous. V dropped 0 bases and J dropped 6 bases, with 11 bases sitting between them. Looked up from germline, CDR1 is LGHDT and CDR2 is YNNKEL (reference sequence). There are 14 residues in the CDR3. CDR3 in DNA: TGTGCCAGCAGCCAAGAACTGGGTACGGCTGAAGCTTTCTTT. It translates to CASSQELGTAEAFF.

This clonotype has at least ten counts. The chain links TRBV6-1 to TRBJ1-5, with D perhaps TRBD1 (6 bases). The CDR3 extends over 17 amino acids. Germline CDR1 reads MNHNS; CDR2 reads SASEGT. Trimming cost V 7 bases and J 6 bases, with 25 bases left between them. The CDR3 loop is CASNQNRDTVGVQPQHF. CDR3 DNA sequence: TGTGCCAGCAACCAGAACCGGGACACCGTCGGAGTTCAGCCCCAGCATTTT.

In DNA form, the CDR3 reads TGCGCCAGCAGCTTGTCGGTCTCCTACGAGCAGTACTTC. This sequence encodes CASSLSVSYEQYF. The chain is built from TRBV5-1 and TRBJ2-7; D not resolved. Trimming stripped 1 base from V and 0 bases from J, with 5 bases between. This CDR3 region has 13 residues. The germline gives CDR1 SGHRS, CDR2 YFSETQ.

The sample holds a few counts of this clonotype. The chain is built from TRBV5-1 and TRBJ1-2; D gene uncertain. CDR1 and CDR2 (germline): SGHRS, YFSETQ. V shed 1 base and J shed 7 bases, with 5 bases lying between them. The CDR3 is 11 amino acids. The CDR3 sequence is CASSLWVGYTF. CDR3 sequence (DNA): TGCGCCAGCAGCTTGTGGGTTGGCTACACCTTC.